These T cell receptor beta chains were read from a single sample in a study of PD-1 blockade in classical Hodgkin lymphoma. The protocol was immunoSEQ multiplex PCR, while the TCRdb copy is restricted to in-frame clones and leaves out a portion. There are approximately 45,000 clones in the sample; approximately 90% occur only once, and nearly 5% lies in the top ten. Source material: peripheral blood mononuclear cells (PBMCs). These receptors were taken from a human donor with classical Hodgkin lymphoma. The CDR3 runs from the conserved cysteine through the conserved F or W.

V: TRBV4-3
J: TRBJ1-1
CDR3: CASSGVAEAFF

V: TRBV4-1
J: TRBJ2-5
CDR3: CASSQDIAARQETQYF

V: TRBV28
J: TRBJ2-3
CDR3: CATWGDTQYF

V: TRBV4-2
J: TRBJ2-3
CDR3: CASSQETDTQYF

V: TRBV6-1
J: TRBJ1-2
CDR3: CASRPGTANYGYTF

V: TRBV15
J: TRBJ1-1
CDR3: CATSPPLQRNTEAFF

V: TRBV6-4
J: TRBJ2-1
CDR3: CASSARAGDSGNEQFF

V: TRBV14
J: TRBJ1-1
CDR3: CASSHLSQDKGNTEAFF

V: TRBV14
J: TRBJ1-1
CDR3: CASSLRTGEETEAFF

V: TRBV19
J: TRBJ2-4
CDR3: CASSMGLGDIQYF

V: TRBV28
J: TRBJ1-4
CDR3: CASSPGTGLVKLFF

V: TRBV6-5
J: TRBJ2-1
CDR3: CASSYGGGNEQFF

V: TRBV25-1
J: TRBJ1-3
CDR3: CASSDPYRDLGNTIYF

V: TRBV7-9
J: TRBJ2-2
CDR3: CASSQAGGELFF